The clone carrying this T cell receptor (beta chain) appeared a few times. Antigen unknown. 5'RACE template switching added a universal primer site and UMIs to TCR cDNA. MiXCR, run by TCRdb on the 5' RACE reads, gives a single entry per CDR3 protein. The data contain 150,000 or so distinct CDR3 sequences, 7% to 10% of them singletons. Germline V gene sequence: CDR1 SGHRS, CDR2 YFSETQ. CDR3 length equals 15 residues. The ends lost 3 bases at V and 6 bases at J; junction bases unmatched: 5. This sample stems from a study of T cells after yellow fever vaccination. Overall study results and limits: Once the booster was given, most primary-vaccination clones reappeared, at 95% to 98% for CD4 and over 70% for CD8.

The chain employs TRBV5-1 and TRBJ2-2, with TRBD1 matching 10 bases. The source is a man younger than 30 who received the YFV17D yellow fever vaccine. Source: CD8+ T cells sorted from PBMCs, taken 45 days after the yellow fever booster vaccination. CDR3 in amino acids: CASSSRDRGAGELFF. Here the CDR3 DNA reads TGCGCCAGCAGCTCCCGGGACAGGGGCGCCGGGGAGCTGTTTTTT.